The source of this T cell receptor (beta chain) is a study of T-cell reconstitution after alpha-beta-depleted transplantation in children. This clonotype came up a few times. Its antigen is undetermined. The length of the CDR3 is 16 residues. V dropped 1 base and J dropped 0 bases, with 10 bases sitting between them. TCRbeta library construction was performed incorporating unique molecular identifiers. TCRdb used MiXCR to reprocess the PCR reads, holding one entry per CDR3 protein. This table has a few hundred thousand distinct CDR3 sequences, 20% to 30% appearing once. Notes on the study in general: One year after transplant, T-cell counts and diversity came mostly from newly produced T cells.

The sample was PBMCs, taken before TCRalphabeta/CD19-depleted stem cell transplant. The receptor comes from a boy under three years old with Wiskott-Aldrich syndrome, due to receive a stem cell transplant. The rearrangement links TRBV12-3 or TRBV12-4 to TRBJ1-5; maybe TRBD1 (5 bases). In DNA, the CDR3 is TGTGCCAGCAGTTTAGGGGCAGGACATAGCAATCAGCCCCAGCATTTT. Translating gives CASSLGAGHSNQPQHF.